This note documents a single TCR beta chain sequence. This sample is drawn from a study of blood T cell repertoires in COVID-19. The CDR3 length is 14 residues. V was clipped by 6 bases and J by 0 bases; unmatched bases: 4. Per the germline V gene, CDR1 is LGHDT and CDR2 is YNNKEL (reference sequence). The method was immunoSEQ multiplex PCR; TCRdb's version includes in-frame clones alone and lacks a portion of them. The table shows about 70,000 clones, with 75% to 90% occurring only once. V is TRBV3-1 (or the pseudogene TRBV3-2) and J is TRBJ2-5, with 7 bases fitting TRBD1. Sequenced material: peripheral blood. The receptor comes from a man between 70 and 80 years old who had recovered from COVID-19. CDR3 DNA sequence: TGTGCCAGCAGAAAAGGGACAGACCAAGAGACCCAGTACTTC. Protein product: CASRKGTDQETQYF.